A selection of T cell receptor beta chains follows, all from one sample in a study of blood T cells in healthy people across ages. TCRdb passed the 5' RACE reads through MiXCR, listing each CDR3 protein once. Of around 1,000,000 distinct CDR3 sequences in the sample, roughly 24% are singletons; the top ten hold less than 0.75%. These data also featured in a second study, about T cells of mothers and their children.

The specimen sequenced was blood. The receptors stem from a girl aged 2 to 9 in good health. Both conserved end residues are part of each CDR3. D genes are given only for firm matches. Size tells how often a clone was seen (once, few, many) or the class of an expanded clone, and some rows leave it out.

clone_size d_call j_call v_call cdr3_nt cdr3_aa
few - TRBJ2-7 TRBV27 TGTGCCAGGGGGAGGGGGTCCTACGAGCAGTACTTC CARGRGSYEQYF
- - TRBJ1-2 TRBV29-1 TGCAGCGTTGGAAGTGAGGGGTCGGACTATGGCTACACCTTC CSVGSEGSDYGYTF
- - TRBJ2-2 TRBV12-3/TRBV12-4 TGTGCCAGCAGTTTAGCCGCTGGCACCGGGGAGCTGTTTTTT CASSLAAGTGELFF
few TRBD2 TRBJ2-7 TRBV6-5 TGTGCCAGCAGCCCTGGGCTAGCGGGGATTGGCGAGCAGTACTTC CASSPGLAGIGEQYF
- - TRBJ1-4 TRBV29-1 TGCAGCGTTGTTGGGGCAGCGGACGATATTCGGGAAAAACTGTTTTTT CSVVGAADDIREKLFF
- TRBD1 TRBJ1-1 TRBV7-8 TGTGCCAGCAGCTTAGTATGGGACAGTAACACTGAAGCTTTCTTT CASSLVWDSNTEAFF
- - TRBJ2-3 TRBV6-5 TGTGCCAGCAGATATGGCACTTTCACAGGTACGCAGTATTTT CASRYGTFTGTQYF
- - TRBJ2-7 TRBV2 TGTGCCAGTACAGGAGACTACGAGCAGTACTTC CASTGDYEQYF
few - TRBJ2-2 TRBV27 TGTGCCAGCAAGGGTGGGAACAAGAACACCGGGGAGCTGTTTTTT CASKGGNKNTGELFF
few TRBD2 TRBJ2-1 TRBV28 TGTGCCAGCACTCTGACCCTAGCGGGAGAGTACAATGAGCAGTTCTTC CASTLTLAGEYNEQFF
- - TRBJ2-7 TRBV7-2 TGTGCCAGCAGCTTACAGGGGACTCCCTACGAGCAGTACTTC CASSLQGTPYEQYF
- TRBD1 TRBJ2-7 TRBV6-2/TRBV6-3 TGTGCCAGCAGTTACTCAGGACAGGTCTTGGACTACGAGCAGTACTTC CASSYSGQVLDYEQYF
- - TRBJ1-2 TRBV27 TGTGCCAGCAGTTCACCGTGGGCAGGGGAGAGTGGCTACACCTTC CASSSPWAGESGYTF
- - TRBJ1-1 TRBV6-2/TRBV6-3 TGTGCCAGCAGTTACTCGAAGTGGGGCACTGAAGCTTTCTTT CASSYSKWGTEAFF
- - TRBJ2-2 TRBV12-3/TRBV12-4 TGTGCCAGCAGTTTTCAACGGGCTGACGGGGAGCTGTTTTTT CASSFQRADGELFF
- - TRBJ1-1 TRBV5-1 TGCGCCAGCAGCGTGACCCACATGAACACTGAAGCTTTCTTT CASSVTHMNTEAFF
- TRBD2 TRBJ2-1 TRBV29-1 TGCAGCGTCCGACTAGCGGAAAACAATGAGCAGTTCTTC CSVRLAENNEQFF
- TRBD2 TRBJ2-3 TRBV28 TGTGCCAGCAGTTTCCCGGGACTAGCGGGGGCAGATACGCAGTATTTT CASSFPGLAGADTQYF
few - TRBJ1-4 TRBV28 TGTGCCAGCAGTCCCGACAGGCTTCAAAATGAAAAACTGTTTTTT CASSPDRLQNEKLFF
few TRBD2 TRBJ2-4 TRBV20-1 TGCAGTGCTCACTTAGCGGGGGTCAGAAACATTCAGTACTTC CSAHLAGVRNIQYF
few TRBD1 TRBJ1-1 TRBV18 TGTGCCAGCTCACCAGCCACAGGGGAGGGGACTGAAGCTTTCTTT CASSPATGEGTEAFF
few TRBD2 TRBJ2-5 TRBV7-9 TGTGCCAGCAGCATACGGACTAGCGAAGGCGAGACCCAGTACTTC CASSIRTSEGETQYF
- TRBD1 TRBJ2-5 TRBV9 TGTGCCAGCAGCGCACCGTGGGGGACAGAACAAGAGACCCAGTACTTC CASSAPWGTEQETQYF
few TRBD2 TRBJ2-1 TRBV14 TGTGCCAGCAGCCAAATTGGGCAAGCGGGAGGGCAGTTCTTC CASSQIGQAGGQFF
- TRBD1 TRBJ2-5 TRBV25-1 TGTGCCAGCAGTGCCCGGGGACAGCCCCAAGAGACCCAGTACTTC CASSARGQPQETQYF
- TRBD1 TRBJ1-2 TRBV28 TGTGCCAGCAGTTTGCTCGGCCCCGGACAGGTCGGATATGGCTACACCTTC CASSLLGPGQVGYGYTF
many - TRBJ1-1 TRBV11-2 TGTGCCAGCAGCTTAGGCGGGGAAACTGAAGCTTTCTTT CASSLGGETEAFF
- TRBD1 TRBJ1-1 TRBV4-1 TGCGCCAGCAGCCAACCGGGACAGGGAGGGCACACTGAAGCTTTCTTT CASSQPGQGGHTEAFF
few - TRBJ1-6 TRBV3-1 TGTGCCAGCAGCCCGGCACGAGGGCTTCACCCCCTCCACTTT CASSPARGLHPLHF
few TRBD1 TRBJ1-5 TRBV12-3/TRBV12-4 TGTGCCAGCAGTTTTCGTGACAGGGTGGCTCAGCCCCAGCATTTT CASSFRDRVAQPQHF
- - TRBJ2-2 TRBV29-1 TGCAGCGTTGCCCCTGCGGCGCAGGGAGGAACCGGGGAGCTGTTTTTT CSVAPAAQGGTGELFF
- - TRBJ2-1 TRBV28 TGTGCCAGCAGTCCCTACCCGTCGTACCGGTTCTTC CASSPYPSYRFF
few TRBD1 TRBJ1-5 TRBV11-2 TGTGCCAGCAGCTTAGATACAGGGGGCAATCAGCCCCAGCATTTT CASSLDTGGNQPQHF
- - TRBJ1-4 TRBV2 TGTGCCAGCAGGGACATTAATGAAAAACTGTTTTTT CASRDINEKLFF
few TRBD1 TRBJ2-1 TRBV29-1 TGCAGCGTTGACAAAGGGACAGCGGACTACAATGAGCAGTTCTTC CSVDKGTADYNEQFF
many - TRBJ1-2 TRBV13 TGTGCCAGCAGCTCAGTGCTTGGCTACACCTTC CASSSVLGYTF
- TRBD2 TRBJ2-7 TRBV6-1 TGTGCCAGCAGGATTAGCGGGAGCGGGGAGCAGTACTTC CASRISGSGEQYF
- TRBD1 TRBJ1-2 TRBV12-3/TRBV12-4 TGTGCCAGCACCGATACAGGGGGAGACTATGGCTACACCTTC CASTDTGGDYGYTF
- - TRBJ2-3 TRBV28 TGTGCCAGCAGTACCGGAAGGGCCACAGATACGCAGTATTTT CASSTGRATDTQYF
- - TRBJ1-2 TRBV7-9 TGTGCCAGCAGCTCAGGCCTTCAGGAAATAAACTATGGCTACACCTTC CASSSGLQEINYGYTF
- - TRBJ1-2 TRBV2 TGTGCCAGCAGGTCGAGTGATGGCTACACCTTC CASRSSDGYTF